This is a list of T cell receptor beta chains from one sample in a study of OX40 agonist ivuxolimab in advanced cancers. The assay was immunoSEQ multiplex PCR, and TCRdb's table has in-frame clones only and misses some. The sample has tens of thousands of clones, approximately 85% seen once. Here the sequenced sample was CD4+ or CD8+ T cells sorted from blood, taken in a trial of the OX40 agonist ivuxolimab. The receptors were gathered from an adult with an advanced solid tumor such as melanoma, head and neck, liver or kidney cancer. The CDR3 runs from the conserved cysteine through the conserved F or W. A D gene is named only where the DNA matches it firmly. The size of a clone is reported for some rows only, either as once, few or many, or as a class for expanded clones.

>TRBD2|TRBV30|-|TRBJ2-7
TGTGCCTGGGATACTAGCGGGGACTCCTACGAGCAGTACTTC
CAWDTSGDSYEQYF
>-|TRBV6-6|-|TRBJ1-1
TGTGCCAGCAGTTACTACCCGCCGTCGGGCGGCACTGAAGCTTTCTTT
CASSYYPPSGGTEAFF
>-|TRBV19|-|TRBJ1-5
TGTGCCAGCCAAGGTACAAATAGCAATCAGCCCCAGCATTTT
CASQGTNSNQPQHF
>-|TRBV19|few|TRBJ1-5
TGTGCCAGCTCTTCGGATCAGCCCCAGCATTTT
CASSSDQPQHF
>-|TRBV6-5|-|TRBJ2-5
TGTGCCAGCAGTTATGTTCCCTCTAGCCCTGAGACCCAGTACTTC
CASSYVPSSPETQYF
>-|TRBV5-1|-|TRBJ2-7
TGCGCCAGCAGTCCAACCCTCGCGGCTTCCTACGAGCAGTACTTC
CASSPTLAASYEQYF
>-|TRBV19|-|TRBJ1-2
TGTGCCAGTAGTATCGGCGACTATGGCTACACCTTC
CASSIGDYGYTF
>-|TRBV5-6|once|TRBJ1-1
TGTGCCAGCAGCTTGGGGCAGGGCTTGAACACTGAAGCTTTCTTT
CASSLGQGLNTEAFF
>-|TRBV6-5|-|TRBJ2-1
TGTGCCAGCAGTTACTCGAGCGAGATTGACAATGAGCAGTTCTTC
CASSYSSEIDNEQFF
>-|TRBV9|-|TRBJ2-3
TGTGCCAGCAGCCTTACACTGAGAAGCACAGATACGCAGTATTTT
CASSLTLRSTDTQYF
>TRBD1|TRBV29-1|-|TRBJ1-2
TGCAGCGTCCTGACAGGGGACTATGGCTACACCTTC
CSVLTGDYGYTF
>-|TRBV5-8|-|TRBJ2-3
TGTGCCAGCAGCTTGCGACCTTGGAGCACAGATACGCAGTATTTT
CASSLRPWSTDTQYF
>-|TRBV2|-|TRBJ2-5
TGTGCCAGCACCCTCGCCCCTAGACATGCAGAGACCCAGTACTTC
CASTLAPRHAETQYF
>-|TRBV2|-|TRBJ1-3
TGTGCCAGCAGTGATTGGCTAGGCGGCTCTGGAAACACCATATATTTT
CASSDWLGGSGNTIYF
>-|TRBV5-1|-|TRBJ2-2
TGCGCCAGCAGGTTCGAGTGGGACACCGGGGAGCTGTTTTTT
CASRFEWDTGELFF
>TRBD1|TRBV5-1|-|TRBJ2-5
TGCGCCAGCAGCTTGGGGGACAGGGGGTACCAAGAGACCCAGTACTTC
CASSLGDRGYQETQYF
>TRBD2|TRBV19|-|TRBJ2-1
TGTGCCAGTATAACGAGCGGGGGAAGCTCCTACAATGAGCAGTTCTTC
CASITSGGSSYNEQFF
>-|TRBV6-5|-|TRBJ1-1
TGTGCCAGCAGACTAGGACAGTTGGACACTGAAGCTTTCTTT
CASRLGQLDTEAFF
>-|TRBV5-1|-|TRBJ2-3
TGCGCCAGCAGCTTTTCTGGGGCGGCTAGCACAGATACGCAGTATTTT
CASSFSGAASTDTQYF
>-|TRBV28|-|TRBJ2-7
TGTGCCAGCAAAGGAACCGGACTGGGGCTCTACGAGCAGTACTTC
CASKGTGLGLYEQYF
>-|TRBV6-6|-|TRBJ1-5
TGTGCCAGCAGTTTACAGTGGACTCAGCCCCAGCATTTT
CASSLQWTQPQHF
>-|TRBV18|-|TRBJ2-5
TGTGCCAGCTCACCAGTAGCGGCTACGACACCGATTCTCCAAGAGACCCAGTACTTC
CASSPVAATTPILQETQYF
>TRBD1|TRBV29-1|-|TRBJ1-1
TGCAGCGCTGTATGGACAGGTCTGGGGGCTTTCTTT
CSAVWTGLGAFF
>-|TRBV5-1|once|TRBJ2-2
TGCGCCAGCAGCTTGGTAGCCACCGGGGAGCTGTTTTTT
CASSLVATGELFF
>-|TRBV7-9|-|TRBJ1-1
TGTGCCAGCAGCTTAGTTGTGTCCGGGTCCGGGACTGAAGCTTTCTTT
CASSLVVSGSGTEAFF
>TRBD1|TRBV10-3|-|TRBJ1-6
TGTGCCATCAGTCCACAGGGGCAGACCTATAATTCACCCCTCCACTTT
CAISPQGQTYNSPLHF
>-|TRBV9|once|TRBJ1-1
TGTGCCAGCGGATACTCGGGGAACACTGAAGCTTTCTTT
CASGYSGNTEAFF
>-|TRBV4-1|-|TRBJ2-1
TGCGCCAGCACCCAACCGGACTACCCCACTGAGCAGTTCTTC
CASTQPDYPTEQFF
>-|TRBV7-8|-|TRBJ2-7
TGTGCCAGCAGCTTGGTCTCCCTAGATTCCTACGAGCAGTACTTC
CASSLVSLDSYEQYF
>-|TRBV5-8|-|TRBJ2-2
TGTGCCAGCAGCGTTGGCGGGCTTAACACCGGGGAGCTGTTTTTT
CASSVGGLNTGELFF
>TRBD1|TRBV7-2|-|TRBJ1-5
TGTGCCAGCAGCTTAATTGTGACAGGGGGCCACCGCAATCAGCCCCAGCATTTT
CASSLIVTGGHRNQPQHF
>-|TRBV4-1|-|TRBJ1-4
TGCGCCAGCAGCCCGTGGTGGGGTGCAACTAATGAAAAACTGTTTTTT
CASSPWWGATNEKLFF
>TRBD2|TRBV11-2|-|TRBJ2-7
TGTGCCAGCAGCTTCCTACGGGGGGGCCCGGGCGAGCAGTACTTC
CASSFLRGGPGEQYF
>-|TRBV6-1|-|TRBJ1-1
TGTGCCAGCGACTCTTGGGGGGGGAGCACTGAAGCTTTCTTT
CASDSWGGSTEAFF
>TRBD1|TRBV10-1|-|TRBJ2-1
TGCGCCAGCAGTGATCCCACAGGGGTTAGCTCCTACAATGAGCAGTTCTTC
CASSDPTGVSSYNEQFF
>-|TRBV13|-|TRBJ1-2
TGTGCCAGCAGCCGTCCCGGGGCAGCGTATGGCTACACCTTC
CASSRPGAAYGYTF
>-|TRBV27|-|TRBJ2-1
TGTGCCAGCCGGGGTGTTTTATACAATGAGCAGTTCTTC
CASRGVLYNEQFF
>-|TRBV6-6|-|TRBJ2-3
TGTGCCAGCAGTTACTTGGGCCGCACAGATACGCAGTATTTT
CASSYLGRTDTQYF
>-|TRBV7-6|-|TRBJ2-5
TGTGCCAGCAGCTTAGCGCAAGAGACCCAGTACTTC
CASSLAQETQYF
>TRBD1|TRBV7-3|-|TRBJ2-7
TGTGCCGTCCATAGCCGGGACAGGGTGTCATACGAGCAGTACTTC
CAVHSRDRVSYEQYF
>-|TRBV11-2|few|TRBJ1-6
TGTGCCAGCAGCTTAGGTCGGGTGGAGTTCGATAATTCACCCCTCCACTTT
CASSLGRVEFDNSPLHF
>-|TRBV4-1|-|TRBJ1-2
TGCGCCAGCAGCCAGCCCGACAGGCAAGATGGCTACACCTTC
CASSQPDRQDGYTF
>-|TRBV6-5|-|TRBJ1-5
TGTGCCAGCAGTTACGGGGCAGAACGTAATCAGCCCCAGCATTTT
CASSYGAERNQPQHF
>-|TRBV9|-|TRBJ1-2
TGTGCCAGCAGCGTAGGGGGCCGATCGGGCTACACCTTC
CASSVGGRSGYTF
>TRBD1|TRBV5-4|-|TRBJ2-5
TGTGCCAGCAGCCTACAGGGGAGTGAGACCCAGTACTTC
CASSLQGSETQYF
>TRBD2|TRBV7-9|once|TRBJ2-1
TGTGCCAGCAGCCCCCTAGCGGGAGGAATATCGAGCGACAATGAGCAGTTCTTC
CASSPLAGGISSDNEQFF
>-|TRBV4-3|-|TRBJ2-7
TGCGCCAGCAGCCCCGGGTCTTCCTACGAGCAGTACTTC
CASSPGSSYEQYF
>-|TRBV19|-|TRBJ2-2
TGTGCCAGTAGTTCGAGAACAGGGTTCGGCGGGGAGCTGTTTTTT
CASSSRTGFGGELFF
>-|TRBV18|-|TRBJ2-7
TGTGCCAGCTCACCGAAAAGGGGGGAACGCAACGAGCAGTACTTC
CASSPKRGERNEQYF
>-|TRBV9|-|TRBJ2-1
TGTGCCAGCAGCGTAGGTAGTCTTGGATTAGCTTACAATGAGCAGTTCTTC
CASSVGSLGLAYNEQFF
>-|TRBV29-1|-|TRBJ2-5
TGCAGCGTTGAAGTCGGGGGGCGACAAGAGACCCAGTACTTC
CSVEVGGRQETQYF
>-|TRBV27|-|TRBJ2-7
TGTGCCAGCAGTTTATCCACAGTTTTTGGGGAGATTAGCTACGAGCAGTACTTC
CASSLSTVFGEISYEQYF
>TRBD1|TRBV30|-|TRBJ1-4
TGTGCCTGGACCGGGACAGATAATGAAAAACTGTTTTTT
CAWTGTDNEKLFF
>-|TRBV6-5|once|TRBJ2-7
TGTGCCAGCAGTTACTCAGGTATACGGACGTTGTACGAGCAGTACTTC
CASSYSGIRTLYEQYF
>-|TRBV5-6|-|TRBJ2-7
TGTGCCAGCAGCGGGAGTGGGGTCTACGAGCAGTACTTC
CASSGSGVYEQYF
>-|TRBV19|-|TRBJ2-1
TGTGCCAGTAGTGTCGCGATTGGGGTTTACAATGAGCAGTTCTTC
CASSVAIGVYNEQFF
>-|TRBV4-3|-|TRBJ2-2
TGCGCCAGCAGCCAAGTTGTGAACACCGGGGAGCTGTTTTTT
CASSQVVNTGELFF
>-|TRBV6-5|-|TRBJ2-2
TGTGCCAGCAGTTACCAAACAGGGACGAACACCGGGGAGCTGTTTTTT
CASSYQTGTNTGELFF
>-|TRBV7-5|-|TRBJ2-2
TGTGCCGGACGCTGTAGGCTAGCGGGGGGCTTGAACACCGGGGAGCTGTTTTTT
CAGRCRLAGGLNTGELFF
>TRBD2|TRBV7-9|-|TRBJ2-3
TGTGCCAGCAGCTTACTAGCGGGAGTTGACACAGATACGCAGTATTTT
CASSLLAGVDTDTQYF